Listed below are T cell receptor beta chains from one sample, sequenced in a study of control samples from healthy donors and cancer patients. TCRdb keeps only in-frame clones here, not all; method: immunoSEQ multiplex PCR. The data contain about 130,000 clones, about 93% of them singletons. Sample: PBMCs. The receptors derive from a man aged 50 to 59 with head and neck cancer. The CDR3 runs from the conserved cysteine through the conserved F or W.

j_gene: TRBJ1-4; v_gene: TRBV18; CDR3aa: CASSPQGREKLFF
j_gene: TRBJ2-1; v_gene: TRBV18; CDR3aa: CASSPQGQGSYNEQFF
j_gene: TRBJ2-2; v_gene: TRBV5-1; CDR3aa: CASSLNPPRAAGELFF
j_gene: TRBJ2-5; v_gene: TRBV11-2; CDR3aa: CASSLVPRGEETQYF
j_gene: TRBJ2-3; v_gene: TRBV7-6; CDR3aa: CASSPTAGGFTDTQYF
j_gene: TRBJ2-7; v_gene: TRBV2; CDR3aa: CASSGGSDEQYF
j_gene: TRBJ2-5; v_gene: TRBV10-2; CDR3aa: CASSEAGQETQYF
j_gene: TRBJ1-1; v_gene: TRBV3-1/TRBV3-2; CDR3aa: CASSQVGGAYTEAFF
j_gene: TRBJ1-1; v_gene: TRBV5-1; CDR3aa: CASSLDRYTEAFF
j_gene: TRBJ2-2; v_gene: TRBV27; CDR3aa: CATTGGTNTGELFF
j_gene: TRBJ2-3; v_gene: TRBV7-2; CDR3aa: CASSPQGGLAVVDTQYF
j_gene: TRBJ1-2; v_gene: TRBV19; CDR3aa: CASTSGDGNYGYTF
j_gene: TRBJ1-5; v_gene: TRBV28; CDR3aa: CASSRNEYFSNQPQHF
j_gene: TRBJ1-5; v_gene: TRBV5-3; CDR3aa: CARSFRDLNQPQHF
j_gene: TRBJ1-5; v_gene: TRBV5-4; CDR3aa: CASSLDPSANQPQHF
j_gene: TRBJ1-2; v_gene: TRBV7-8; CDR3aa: CASYTDYGYTF
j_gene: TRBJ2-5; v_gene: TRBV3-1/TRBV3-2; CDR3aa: CASSPPVKRGGQTETQYF
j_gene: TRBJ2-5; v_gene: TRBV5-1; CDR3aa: CASSLVGAGETQYF
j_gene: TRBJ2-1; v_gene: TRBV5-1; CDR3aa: CASGELRGVNEQFF
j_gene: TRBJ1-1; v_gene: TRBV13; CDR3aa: CASSRQGNTEAFF
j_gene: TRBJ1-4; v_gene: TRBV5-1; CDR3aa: CASKSDRFNEKLFF
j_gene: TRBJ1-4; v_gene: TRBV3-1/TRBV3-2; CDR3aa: CASSHRRGEKLFF
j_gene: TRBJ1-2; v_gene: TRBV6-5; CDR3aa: CASSSRQGVNYGYTF